Sequencing of this T cell receptor beta chain was carried out in a study of control samples from healthy donors and cancer patients (dated by TCRdb to the early 2020s). The library was built by means of the immunoSEQ multiplex PCR assay. Drawn from immuneACCESS, this table holds only the in-frame rearrangements with V and J called that TCRdb kept. Clones are partly lost; checked studies trace under half to an unresolved V gene and leave the rest unexplained. The sample profile shows 150,000 or so clones; about 90% of them were found once. Of the sample, over 2% falls within the top ten clones. As concerns this clone: The target of this receptor is not known. Within one base of it there is no much larger clone, and no base qualities were kept.

The CDR3 sequence holds 13 residues, the cysteine and phenylalanine included. The read is trimmed to its CDR3 DNA, 39 bases read in frame from base 1. V is clipped by 2 bases and J by 6 bases, and the sequence between their germline boundaries is 10 bases long. CDR1 is given as MDHEN and CDR2 as SYDVKM, both from the germline V gene. This sequence uses TRBV28 and TRBJ1-1, with TRBD1 tentatively as D gene (5 bases match). The specimen sequenced was blood. The receptor comes from a woman aged 45-59 years in good health. The CDR3 reads as follows: CASSLMGGAEAFF. The sequenced DNA: TGTGCCAGCAGTTTAATGGGGGGTGCTGAAGCTTTCTTT.